What follows describes a single TCR beta chain. This clonotype showed up many times. Its antigen remains unidentified. Base qualities were left out, and no much larger clone turns up one base away. Sample time point, as interpreted from the label and publication: before trial treatment. The donors took part in RACIN, a single-arm, phase I, dose-escalation trial that combined nivolumab, ipilimumab, aspirin, low-dose cyclophosphamide and low-dose radiotherapy. Patients were eligible if they had advanced solid tumors that were TIL-negative. Sequenced using an Illumina HiSeq 2500. First-strand cDNA was synthesized using Superscript III and a set of TRAV- and TRBV-specific primers, so that both TCRalpha and TCRbeta chains were covered. A roughly 21-cycle PCR with Phusion amplified the TCRs, pairing a constant-region primer with the adapter that was attached to the V primers. The MessageAmp II aRNA Amplification Kit was used to amplify the isolated mRNA, with in vitro transcription run for under 20 hours at 37 degrees C. The Dynabeads mRNA DIRECT Purification Kit was used to isolate mRNA for TCR sequencing. Indexed Illumina adapters were added in a second Phusion PCR of approximately 25 cycles, after which AMPure XP beads were used to purify the products. As for how the authors treated the data: Custom Perl scripts pooled TCR sequences encoding the same protein, removed out-of-frame sequences and computed each clonotype's abundance. TCR sequences supported by only a single read were excluded from analysis. Repertoire metrics included Shannon entropy, Gini index, clonality, richness, and frequency of TCRs shared between repertoires. Using fastp trimming at Q25 and MiXCR clonotype assembly, TCRdb reanalyzed the public sequencing data and kept in-frame beta chains. Every CDR3 protein is listed once, alongside the most common genes and DNA of its rows. TCRdb, not the authors, supplied the V and J calls. The sample includes around 79,000 distinct CDR3 sequences, with about 20% observed a single time. The ten largest account for less than 6% of the sample.

The germline V gene provides CDR1 SQVTM and CDR2 ANQGSEA. The CDR3 runs 15 residues from the cysteine to the phenylalanine. Only the CDR3 region is kept as DNA, spanning 45 bases read in frame from base 1. V is clipped by 4 bases and J by 2 bases, and the sequence between their germline boundaries is 15 bases long. This sample is drawn from a study of low-dose radiotherapy and immunotherapy resistance in tumors (dated by TCRdb to the early 2020s). For the study in its entirety: Cohort 1 received 0.5 Gy per fraction every 2 weeks, with a prescribed total PTV dose of 6.5 Gy. Starting on cycle 1 day 1, patients took 300 mg of aspirin by mouth once a day for four cycles. Patients were given nivolumab as a 240 mg flat dose every two weeks and ipilimumab at 1 mg/kg every six weeks, with both drugs delivered intravenously. The translational analysis covered eight patients: three from the first dose cohort and the first five from the second dose cohort. In Cohort 2, 1 Gy per fraction was delivered every two weeks, for a total of 13 Gy over 26 weeks. No randomization into treatment groups was done for the people taking part in the trial. Cyclophosphamide 200 mg/m2 was administered intravenously every two weeks, one day before each radiation and immunotherapy administration.

Sequenced material: PBMCs, taken before treatment. In this chain, TRBV29-1 is recombined with TRBJ2-1; the D segment could be TRBD2, given 6 matching bases. This TCR was recovered from a male donor with prostate cancer. The DNA is TGCAGCGTTGGGCTTGGCGGAGGGGCCTACAATGAGCAGTTCTTC. This encodes CSVGLGGGAYNEQFF.